The sequence of this T cell receptor (beta chain) was determined in a study of T cells in localized non-small cell lung cancer. Study observations and caveats: Since sequencing was restricted to only one region of the tumor, intratumor heterogeneity remains a possibility. Adjacent uninvolved lung tissue had the highest T cell clonality, exceeding tumor. Greater T cell density in blood accompanied longer overall survival. Of the top 100 tumor clones, median roughly 60 were in adjacent lung, about 26 among its top 100.

V was trimmed by 11 bases and J by 4 bases, leaving 9 bases between them. The CDR3 totals 11 residues. Germline V gives CDR1 LNHDA, CDR2 SQIVND (reference sequence). As to this clone: As yet, its antigen is unknown.

Generated by immunoSEQ multiplex PCR, the TCRdb table keeps only in-frame clones and is missing some. The data show 20,000 to 25,000 clones, over 65% seen once. The sample consisted of PBMCs, taken before any cancer treatment. This clonotype was sampled from a woman aged 35-75 years with stage II squamous cell lung carcinoma. V is TRBV19 and J is TRBJ2-1; maybe TRBD2 (6 bases). In DNA, the CDR3 is TGTGCCGCGGAGGGTTACAATGAGCAGTTCTTC. Residues: CAAEGYNEQFF.